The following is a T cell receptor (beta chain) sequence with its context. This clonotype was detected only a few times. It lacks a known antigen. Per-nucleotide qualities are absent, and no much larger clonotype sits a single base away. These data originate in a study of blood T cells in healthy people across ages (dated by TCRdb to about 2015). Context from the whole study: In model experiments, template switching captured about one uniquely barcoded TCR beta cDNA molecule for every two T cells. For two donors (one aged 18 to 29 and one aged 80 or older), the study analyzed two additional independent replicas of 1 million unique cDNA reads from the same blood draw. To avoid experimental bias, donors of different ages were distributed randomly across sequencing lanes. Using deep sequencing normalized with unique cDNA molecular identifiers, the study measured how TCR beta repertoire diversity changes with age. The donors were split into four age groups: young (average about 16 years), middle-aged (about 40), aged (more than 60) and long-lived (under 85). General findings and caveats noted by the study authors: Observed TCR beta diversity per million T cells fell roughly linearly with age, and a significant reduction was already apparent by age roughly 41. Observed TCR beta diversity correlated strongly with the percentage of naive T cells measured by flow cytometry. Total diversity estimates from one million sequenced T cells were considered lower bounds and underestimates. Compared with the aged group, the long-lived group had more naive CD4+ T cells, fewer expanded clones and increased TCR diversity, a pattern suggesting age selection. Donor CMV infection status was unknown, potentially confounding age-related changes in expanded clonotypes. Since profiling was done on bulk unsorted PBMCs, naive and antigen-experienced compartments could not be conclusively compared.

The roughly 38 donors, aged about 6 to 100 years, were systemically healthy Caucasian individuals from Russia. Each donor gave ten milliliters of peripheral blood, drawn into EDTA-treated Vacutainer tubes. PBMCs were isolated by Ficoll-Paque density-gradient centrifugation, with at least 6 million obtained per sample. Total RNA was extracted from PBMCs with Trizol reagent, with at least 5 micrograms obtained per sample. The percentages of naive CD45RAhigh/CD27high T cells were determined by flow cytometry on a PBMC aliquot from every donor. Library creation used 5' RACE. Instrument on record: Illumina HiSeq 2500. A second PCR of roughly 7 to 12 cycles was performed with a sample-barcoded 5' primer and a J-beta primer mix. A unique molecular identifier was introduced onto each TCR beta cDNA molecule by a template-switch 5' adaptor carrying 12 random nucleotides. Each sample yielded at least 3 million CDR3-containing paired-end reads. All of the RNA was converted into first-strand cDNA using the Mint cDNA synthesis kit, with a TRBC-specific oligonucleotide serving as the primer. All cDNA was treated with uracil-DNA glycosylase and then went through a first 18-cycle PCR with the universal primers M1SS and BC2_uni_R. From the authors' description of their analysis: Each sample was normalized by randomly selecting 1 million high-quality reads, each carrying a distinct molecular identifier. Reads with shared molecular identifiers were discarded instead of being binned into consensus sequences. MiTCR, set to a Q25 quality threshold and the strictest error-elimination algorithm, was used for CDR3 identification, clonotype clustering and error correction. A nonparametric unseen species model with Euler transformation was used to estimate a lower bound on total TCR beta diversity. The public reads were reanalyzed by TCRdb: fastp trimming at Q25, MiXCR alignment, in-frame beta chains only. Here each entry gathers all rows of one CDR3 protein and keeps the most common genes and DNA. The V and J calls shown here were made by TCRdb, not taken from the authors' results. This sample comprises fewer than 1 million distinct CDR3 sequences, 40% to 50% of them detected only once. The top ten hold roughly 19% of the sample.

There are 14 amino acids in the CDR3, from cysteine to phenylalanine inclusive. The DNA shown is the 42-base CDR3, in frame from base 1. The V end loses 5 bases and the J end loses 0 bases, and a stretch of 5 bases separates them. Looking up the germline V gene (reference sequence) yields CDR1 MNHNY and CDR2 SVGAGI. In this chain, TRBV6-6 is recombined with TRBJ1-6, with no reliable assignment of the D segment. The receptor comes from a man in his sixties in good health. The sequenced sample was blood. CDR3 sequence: CASSLHSYNSPLHF. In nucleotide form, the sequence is TGTGCCAGCAGTCTCCACTCCTATAATTCACCCCTCCACTTT.